The T cell receptor beta chain described here comes from a study of shared T cell receptors in the human thymus. TCRdb's table, derived via immunoSEQ multiplex PCR, lists solely in-frame clones and lacks some. This sample has approximately 660,000 clones, with 85% to 90% found just once. Germline V gene data show CDR1 as MGHRA and CDR2 as YSYEKL. The V and J ends lost 2 bases and 6 bases, in that order; junction bases with no gene match: 15. This CDR3 comprises 18 residues. These same records also appear under a second study, on human thymus T cells. Turning to that study: Donation came from healthy Finnish infants having corrective surgery for congenital heart defects. Thymic resections from corrective heart surgery supplied the tissue. Blood and thymic repertoires both appeared biased in V and J gene usage. In unrelated individuals, thymic repertoires overlapped highly, according to related research.

The sample comprised thymocytes. The receptor was derived from a boy under three years old with a congenital heart defect. This chain links TRBV4-1 with TRBJ2-5, with TRBD1 matching 10 bases. CDR3: CASSQHTYPGQGRKTQYF. DNA for the CDR3: TGCGCCAGCAGCCAACATACATACCCGGGACAGGGGAGAAAGACCCAGTACTTC.